Presented here are 14 T cell receptor beta chains from one specimen sequenced in a study of T cells in tuberculosis. Measured with immunoSEQ multiplex PCR; TCRdb has only the in-frame clones, and not every one. The sample lists about 45,000 clones, roughly 94% seen once, with about 1.8% in the top ten. Sequenced material: PBMCs. These receptors all come from a donor between 10 and 35 years old with latent tuberculosis or without tuberculosis infection. Some clones in this sample may be carry-over from other donors' samples.

V and J are TRBV19 and TRBJ1-2, with D perhaps matching TRBD1 (5 bases). Germline V gene data show CDR1 as LNHDA and CDR2 as SQIVND (reference sequence). CDR3 length: 15 amino acids. Trimming shortened V by 5 bases and J by 6 bases, and 19 bases separated the two germline ends. The chain's CDR3 is CASSPRGREYDGYTF. DNA for the CDR3: TGTGCCAGTAGTCCTCGTGGCAGGGAATACGATGGCTACACCTTC.

This clone has just one count. This chain connects TRBV6-1 to TRBJ1-3, with a possible D match to TRBD1 (5 bases). This CDR3 is 15 amino acids long. Trimming stripped 4 bases from V and 3 bases from J, with 13 bases between. CDR1 is MNHNS, CDR2 SASEGT, per germline. The CDR3 DNA sequence: TGTGCCAGCAGTGCGGGGGGGGTAGATGGAAACACCATATATTTT. Protein product: CASSAGGVDGNTIYF.

The V gene is TRBV19, the J gene TRBJ2-2, with a tentative D call TRBD2 (5 bases). This CDR3 has 15 residues. V was trimmed by 1 base and J by 6 bases, leaving 12 bases between them. CDR1 LNHDA and CDR2 SQIVND come from the germline V gene (reference sequence). The CDR3 sequence: CASSIVPEAPGELFF. The DNA for the CDR3 is TGTGCCAGTAGTATAGTCCCGGAGGCCCCCGGGGAGCTGTTTTTT.

The chain couples TRBV6-5 to TRBJ2-1; tentatively, D is TRBD2 (6 bases). Germline V gene data show CDR1 as MNHEY and CDR2 as SVGAGI. V shed 0 bases and J shed 6 bases, with 15 bases lying between them. The CDR3 extends over 16 amino acids. The CDR3 loop reads CASSYSRASASNEQFF. CDR3 nucleotide sequence: TGTGCCAGCAGTTACTCGAGGGCTAGCGCCAGCAATGAGCAGTTCTTC.

In this sample, this clone turned up a few times. The genes are TRBV28 and TRBJ1-3; D unclear. V shed 5 bases and J shed 3 bases, with 14 bases lying between them. The CDR3 runs to 15 residues. From germline, CDR1 is MDHEN and CDR2 SYDVKM. The CDR3 coding sequence is TGTGCCAGCAGTACGCCTCGGGAGGGTGGAAACACCATATATTTT. This sequence encodes CASSTPREGGNTIYF.

This chain connects TRBV28 to TRBJ2-1; D is possibly TRBD2 (6 bases). The CDR3 totals 16 residues. CDR1 and CDR2 (germline): MDHEN, SYDVKM. Trimming cost V 3 bases and J 2 bases, with 14 bases left between them. Here the CDR3 reads CASSFDGGDAYNEQFF. As DNA, the CDR3 is TGTGCCAGCAGTTTCGATGGCGGGGACGCCTACAATGAGCAGTTCTTC.

The DNA of the CDR3 is TGTGCCAGCAGGGGGGGTTGGACCTTATACAATGAGCAGTTCTTC. It encodes CASRGGWTLYNEQFF. This chain links TRBV27 with TRBJ2-1; D perhaps matches TRBD2 (6 bases). V dropped 6 bases and J dropped 4 bases, with 16 bases sitting between them. The V gene's germline CDR1 is MNHEY and CDR2 SMNVEV (reference sequence). This CDR3 contains 15 residues.

CDR3 sequence (DNA): TGTGCCAGCAGCTTGGGGCCCAACGGACAGCAAGAGACCCAGTACTTC. Translating it yields CASSLGPNGQQETQYF. V is TRBV5-4 and J is TRBJ2-5, with TRBD1 as a possible D gene (6 bases). CDR3 length: 16 residues. V was trimmed by 0 bases and J by 2 bases, leaving 14 bases between them. Per the germline V gene, CDR1 is SGHNT and CDR2 is YYREEE (reference sequence).

The J gene is TRBJ2-1, the V gene TRBV19, with 8 bases fitting TRBD2. The CDR3 is 15 residues long. CDR1 is LNHDA and CDR2 is SQIVND in the germline V gene (reference sequence). Trimming at V came to 2 bases and at J to 4 bases, leaving 4 bases not matched to a gene. This CDR3 reads CASSIISGGYNEQFF. CDR3 coding DNA: TGTGCCAGTAGTATAATAAGCGGGGGTTACAATGAGCAGTTCTTC.

This clone was seen only a few times. The chain carries TRBV7-3 and TRBJ2-7, with a tentative D call TRBD2 (6 bases). Germline V gene lookup returns CDR1 SGHTA and CDR2 FQGTGA. V gave up 5 bases and J gave up 6 bases, with 14 bases separating them. The length of the CDR3 is 13 residues. For the CDR3, the DNA is TGTGCCAGCAGCACCACCCCCGGGGGCGAGCAGTACTTC. This gives the protein CASSTTPGGEQYF.

The chain carries TRBV5-6 and TRBJ2-7; 7 bases align to TRBD1. The CDR3 runs 19 residues. Germline CDR1 is SGHDT and CDR2 is YYEEEE. V shed 4 bases and J 0 bases; nucleotides not matched to a gene: 19. CDR3 DNA sequence: TGTGCCAGCAGCCCCCACCGGGACAGCCGACCTCAAGACTCCTACGAGCAGTACTTC. Its translation is CASSPHRDSRPQDSYEQYF.

V usage is TRBV4-3 and J usage is TRBJ2-5; TRBD2 matches at 10 bases. The CDR3 covers 15 residues. J gave up 4 bases and V 0 bases, and 2 bases lay outside the gene matches. Germline V gene sequence: CDR1 LGHNA, CDR2 YSLEER. The CDR3 sequence: CASSQEGLATETQYF. The CDR3 DNA sequence: TGCGCCAGCAGCCAAGAGGGACTAGCGACAGAGACCCAGTACTTC.

The gene calls are TRBV7-2 and TRBJ2-7, with 7 bases matching TRBD1. CDR1 SGHTA and CDR2 FQGNSA come from the germline V gene. The CDR3 runs 14 residues. The V and J ends lost 5 bases and 2 bases, in that order; junction bases with no gene match: 6. CDR3 nucleotides: TGTGCCAGCAGCCCCCGACAGGGTACCTACGAGCAGTACTTC. Translated, it gives CASSPRQGTYEQYF.

CDR3 amino acids: CASGEGGAYNEQFF. DNA for the CDR3: TGTGCCAGCGGGGAGGGGGGTGCCTACAATGAGCAGTTCTTC. This chain uses TRBV5-4 with TRBJ2-1; possibly TRBD2 for D (7 bases). V was cut by 7 bases and J by 2 bases, with 13 bases left in between. Per germline, CDR1 SGHNT and CDR2 YYREEE (reference sequence). The CDR3 extends over 14 amino acids. Variable domain in full (rest from reference TRBV5-4 and TRBJ2-1): ETGVTQSPTHLIKTRGQQVTLRCSSQSGHNTVSWYQQALGQGPQFIFQYYREEENGRGNFPPRFSGLQFPNYSSELNVNALELDDSALYLCASGEGGAYNEQFFGPGTRLTVL.